This is a list of T cell receptor beta chains from one sample in a study of blood T cell repertoires in COVID-19. Generated by immunoSEQ multiplex PCR, the TCRdb table keeps only in-frame clones and is missing some. The profile shows approximately 270,000 clones, roughly 90% of them singletons. Sequencing was done on a sample of peripheral blood. The source of these receptors is a man aged 50 or older with acute or convalescent COVID-19. CDR3s include the opening cysteine and the closing phenylalanine or tryptophan. The order of the fields is V gene, J gene, clone size, D gene, CDR3 protein, CDR3 DNA. The D gene is left open where the match is weak. The size of a clone is reported for some rows only, either as once, few or many, or as a class for expanded clones.

v_gene: TRBV12-3/TRBV12-4; j_gene: TRBJ1-1; abundance: .; d_gene: .; CDR3aa: CASSRTDYTEAFF; CDR3nt: TGTGCCAGCAGTCGGACAGACTACACTGAAGCTTTCTTT
v_gene: TRBV27; j_gene: TRBJ2-7; abundance: .; d_gene: .; CDR3aa: CASSLDRYSYEQYF; CDR3nt: TGTGCCAGCAGCCTAGACAGGTACTCCTACGAGCAGTACTTC
v_gene: TRBV24-1; j_gene: TRBJ2-1; abundance: once; d_gene: TRBD2; CDR3aa: CATSDRRRGSNEQFF; CDR3nt: TGTGCCACCAGTGATCGTCGGCGGGGGAGCAATGAGCAGTTCTTC
v_gene: TRBV5-1; j_gene: TRBJ1-2; abundance: once; d_gene: .; CDR3aa: CASSSGQGSYGYTF; CDR3nt: TGCGCCAGCAGCTCAGGGCAGGGAAGCTATGGCTACACCTTC
v_gene: TRBV30; j_gene: TRBJ1-5; abundance: .; d_gene: TRBD1; CDR3aa: CAWSVQGIRPQHF; CDR3nt: TGTGCCTGGAGCGTACAGGGGATCAGGCCCCAGCATTTT
v_gene: TRBV18; j_gene: TRBJ2-7; abundance: .; d_gene: TRBD1; CDR3aa: CASSPFKQGTGLSEQYF; CDR3nt: TGTGCCAGCTCACCTTTTAAGCAAGGGACAGGGCTAAGCGAGCAGTACTTC
v_gene: TRBV3-1/TRBV3-2; j_gene: TRBJ1-4; abundance: .; d_gene: TRBD1; CDR3aa: CASSQISGTAGEKLFF; CDR3nt: TGTGCCAGCAGCCAGATCTCCGGGACAGCAGGTGAAAAACTGTTTTTT
v_gene: TRBV10-3; j_gene: TRBJ1-2; abundance: .; d_gene: .; CDR3aa: CAISEAGAGGGYTF; CDR3nt: TGTGCCATCAGTGAGGCGGGGGCAGGTGGGGGCTACACCTTC
v_gene: TRBV5-4; j_gene: TRBJ1-4; abundance: .; d_gene: TRBD1; CDR3aa: CASSEGQGALEKLFF; CDR3nt: TGTGCCAGCAGCGAAGGACAGGGGGCTTTGGAAAAACTGTTTTTT
v_gene: TRBV2; j_gene: TRBJ1-5; abundance: .; d_gene: .; CDR3aa: CASSDLGGRGQPQHF; CDR3nt: TGTGCCAGCAGTGATCTCGGCGGTCGGGGTCAGCCCCAGCATTTT
v_gene: TRBV6-5; j_gene: TRBJ2-3; abundance: .; d_gene: TRBD2; CDR3aa: CASRLAGTDTQYF; CDR3nt: TGTGCCAGCCGGTTAGCGGGGACAGATACGCAGTATTTT
v_gene: TRBV9; j_gene: TRBJ2-2; abundance: .; d_gene: TRBD1; CDR3aa: CASSSPEQGADTGELFF; CDR3nt: TGTGCCAGCAGCTCCCCCGAGCAGGGGGCTGACACCGGGGAGCTGTTTTTT
v_gene: TRBV2; j_gene: TRBJ2-7; abundance: many; d_gene: .; CDR3aa: CASSEANSHEQYF; CDR3nt: TGTGCCAGCAGTGAAGCTAACAGCCACGAGCAGTACTTC
v_gene: TRBV7-2; j_gene: TRBJ2-3; abundance: .; d_gene: .; CDR3aa: CASSFLAGTDTQYF; CDR3nt: TGTGCCAGCAGCTTTCTTGCGGGCACAGATACGCAGTATTTT
v_gene: TRBV9; j_gene: TRBJ1-4; abundance: .; d_gene: TRBD1; CDR3aa: CASSVAGGSEKLFF; CDR3nt: TGTGCCAGCAGCGTGGCAGGGGGCTCGGAAAAACTGTTTTTT
v_gene: TRBV18; j_gene: TRBJ2-7; abundance: .; d_gene: .; CDR3aa: CASSPPGHEQYF; CDR3nt: TGTGCCAGCTCACCACCGGGCCACGAGCAGTACTTC
v_gene: TRBV25-1; j_gene: TRBJ1-1; abundance: .; d_gene: .; CDR3aa: CASSERGPWTEAFF; CDR3nt: TGTGCCAGCAGTGAGCGGGGTCCTTGGACTGAAGCTTTCTTT
v_gene: TRBV3-1/TRBV3-2; j_gene: TRBJ2-7; abundance: once; d_gene: TRBD1; CDR3aa: CASSPGQGAGEQYF; CDR3nt: TGTGCCAGCAGCCCAGGACAGGGGGCGGGCGAGCAGTACTTC
v_gene: TRBV18; j_gene: TRBJ1-1; abundance: .; d_gene: .; CDR3aa: CASSPQRQDMNTEAFF; CDR3nt: TGTGCCAGCTCACCCCAACGACAGGACATGAACACTGAAGCTTTCTTT
v_gene: TRBV7-2; j_gene: TRBJ2-5; abundance: .; d_gene: TRBD2; CDR3aa: CASSFSGEETQYF; CDR3nt: TGTGCCAGCAGCTTTAGCGGGGAAGAGACCCAGTACTTC
v_gene: TRBV6-1; j_gene: TRBJ2-1; abundance: .; d_gene: .; CDR3aa: CASSEGMSYEQFF; CDR3nt: TGTGCCAGCAGTGAAGGTATGTCCTATGAGCAGTTCTTC
v_gene: TRBV2; j_gene: TRBJ2-5; abundance: .; d_gene: .; CDR3aa: CASGRDFQETQYF; CDR3nt: TGTGCCAGCGGTCGGGACTTCCAAGAGACCCAGTACTTC
v_gene: TRBV5-5; j_gene: TRBJ2-5; abundance: .; d_gene: TRBD1; CDR3aa: CASTLTGFQETQYF; CDR3nt: TGTGCCAGCACCCTGACAGGGTTCCAAGAGACCCAGTACTTC
v_gene: TRBV7-2; j_gene: TRBJ2-1; abundance: .; d_gene: TRBD2; CDR3aa: CASSLVFSGGNEQFF; CDR3nt: TGTGCCAGCAGCTTAGTGTTTAGCGGGGGCAATGAGCAGTTCTTC
v_gene: TRBV2; j_gene: TRBJ1-6; abundance: .; d_gene: TRBD1; CDR3aa: CASTGQGSSYNSPLHF; CDR3nt: TGTGCCAGCACGGGACAGGGGAGCTCCTATAATTCACCCCTCCACTTT
v_gene: TRBV14; j_gene: TRBJ1-1; abundance: few; d_gene: .; CDR3aa: CASSQNLDTEAFF; CDR3nt: TGTGCCAGCAGCCAAAACTTGGACACTGAAGCTTTCTTT
v_gene: TRBV5-6; j_gene: TRBJ1-2; abundance: .; d_gene: .; CDR3aa: CASSLESPGGYTF; CDR3nt: TGTGCCAGCAGCTTGGAAAGCCCAGGTGGCTACACCTTC
v_gene: TRBV7-9; j_gene: TRBJ2-7; abundance: .; d_gene: TRBD2; CDR3aa: CASSLVSGGTYEQYF; CDR3nt: TGTGCCAGCAGCTTAGTTTCGGGGGGGACCTACGAGCAGTACTTC
v_gene: TRBV5-4; j_gene: TRBJ1-2; abundance: .; d_gene: .; CDR3aa: CASSLPGQNYGYTF; CDR3nt: TGTGCCAGCAGCTTGCCTGGACAAAACTATGGCTACACCTTC
v_gene: TRBV5-1; j_gene: TRBJ1-5; abundance: few; d_gene: .; CDR3aa: CASSRETGQPQHF; CDR3nt: TGCGCCAGCTCACGGGAAACCGGACAGCCCCAGCATTTT
v_gene: TRBV6-5; j_gene: TRBJ1-6; abundance: .; d_gene: TRBD1; CDR3aa: CASSYFDRGNSPLHF; CDR3nt: TGTGCCAGCAGTTATTTCGACAGGGGGAATTCACCCCTCCACTTT
v_gene: TRBV29-1; j_gene: TRBJ1-4; abundance: .; d_gene: TRBD1; CDR3aa: CSARASGQGIGEKLFF; CDR3nt: TGCAGCGCCCGGGCCTCCGGACAGGGGATTGGGGAAAAACTGTTTTTT
v_gene: TRBV7-9; j_gene: TRBJ1-4; abundance: .; d_gene: TRBD1; CDR3aa: CASSPGQAVEKLFF; CDR3nt: TGTGCCAGCAGCCCAGGACAGGCGGTGGAAAAACTGTTTTTT
v_gene: TRBV2; j_gene: TRBJ1-2; abundance: .; d_gene: .; CDR3aa: CASSVDSGAYGYTF; CDR3nt: TGTGCCAGCAGTGTGGACAGCGGAGCCTATGGCTACACCTTC
v_gene: TRBV27; j_gene: TRBJ1-6; abundance: .; d_gene: .; CDR3aa: CASSKKISETNSPLHF; CDR3nt: TGTGCCAGCAGTAAGAAGATAAGCGAGACCAATTCACCCCTCCACTTT
v_gene: TRBV29-1; j_gene: TRBJ2-3; abundance: .; d_gene: TRBD2; CDR3aa: CSVAGLAGGLTDTQYF; CDR3nt: TGCAGCGTTGCCGGACTAGCGGGGGGGCTCACAGATACGCAGTATTTT
v_gene: TRBV5-5; j_gene: TRBJ1-1; abundance: few; d_gene: TRBD1; CDR3aa: CASSLRQGGTEAFF; CDR3nt: TGTGCCAGCAGCTTGAGACAGGGCGGCACTGAAGCTTTCTTT
v_gene: TRBV19; j_gene: TRBJ1-2; abundance: .; d_gene: .; CDR3aa: CASSTRSPGIYGYTF; CDR3nt: TGTGCCAGTAGTACAAGATCCCCGGGGATCTATGGCTACACCTTC
v_gene: TRBV6-5; j_gene: TRBJ2-2; abundance: .; d_gene: TRBD2; CDR3aa: CASRQVAGPGELFF; CDR3nt: TGTGCCAGCCGGCAAGTAGCGGGCCCCGGGGAGCTGTTTTTT
v_gene: TRBV10-3; j_gene: TRBJ1-4; abundance: .; d_gene: TRBD1; CDR3aa: CAISDPGQGYNEKLFF; CDR3nt: TGTGCCATCAGTGACCCGGGACAGGGGTATAATGAAAAACTGTTTTTT
v_gene: TRBV7-9; j_gene: TRBJ1-3; abundance: .; d_gene: .; CDR3aa: CASSWTVGNTIYF; CDR3nt: TGTGCCAGCAGCTGGACAGTTGGAAACACCATATATTTT
v_gene: TRBV9; j_gene: TRBJ2-3; abundance: .; d_gene: TRBD2; CDR3aa: CASSVGASGGRTDTQYF; CDR3nt: TGTGCCAGCAGCGTAGGGGCTAGCGGGGGCCGCACAGATACGCAGTATTTT
v_gene: TRBV29-1; j_gene: TRBJ1-2; abundance: .; d_gene: .; CDR3aa: CSAERYYGYTF; CDR3nt: TGCAGCGCTGAACGGTACTATGGCTACACCTTC
v_gene: TRBV19; j_gene: TRBJ2-7; abundance: .; d_gene: TRBD1; CDR3aa: CASRPGTGTYEQYF; CDR3nt: TGTGCCAGTAGGCCCGGGACAGGGACCTACGAGCAGTACTTC
v_gene: TRBV7-6; j_gene: TRBJ2-7; abundance: .; d_gene: TRBD1; CDR3aa: CASSLAAGQGSYEQYF; CDR3nt: TGTGCCAGCAGCTTAGCAGCTGGACAGGGGAGCTACGAGCAGTACTTC
v_gene: TRBV18; j_gene: TRBJ2-1; abundance: .; d_gene: TRBD2; CDR3aa: CASSPTSGGDEQFF; CDR3nt: TGTGCCAGCTCACCGACTAGCGGCGGGGATGAGCAGTTCTTC
v_gene: TRBV6-5; j_gene: TRBJ1-3; abundance: .; d_gene: .; CDR3aa: CASSSLRSSSGNTIYF; CDR3nt: TGTGCCAGCAGTTCCCTACGGTCTTCCTCTGGAAACACCATATATTTT